Below are 9 T cell receptor beta chains sequenced from a single sample in a study of cytomegalovirus exposure and HLA in healthy donors. The PCR employed 60 Vbeta primers together with 13 Jbeta primers. Method: immunoSEQ multiplex PCR; TCRdb's copy keeps in-frame clones and lacks some. The sample has some 150,000 clones, about two thirds seen once. Sequenced: PBMCs. These receptors all come from a woman in her 30s in good health and CMV-seronegative.

This clone showed up just a few times. This chain links TRBV4-2 with TRBJ1-2; no firm D call. V lost 6 bases to trimming and J lost 4 bases, with 15 bases between them. This CDR3 region has 14 residues. The germline gives CDR1 LGHNA, CDR2 YNFKEQ. This CDR3 is CASRGGEGGYGYTF. The CDR3 coding sequence is TGTGCCAGCAGGGGAGGCGAGGGTGGCTATGGCTACACCTTC.

This rearrangement joins TRBV30 to TRBJ2-6; D is uncertain. The length of the CDR3 is 14 residues. Deletions cut 0 bases from V and 0 bases from J, with 3 bases between. The germline gives CDR1 GTSNPN, CDR2 SVGIG (reference sequence). The CDR3 sequence is CAWSVHSGANVLTF. The CDR3 DNA follows: TGTGCCTGGAGTGTACACTCTGGGGCCAACGTCCTGACTTTC.

The rearrangement joins TRBV28 to TRBJ1-2; D is ambiguous. Trimming left V 5 bases short and J 6 bases short, with 16 bases between. Germline V lookup: CDR1 MDHEN, CDR2 SYDVKM. The CDR3 contains 14 residues. CDR3 coding DNA: TGTGCCAGCAGTATCTCTAGAGGCCCAGATGGCTACACCTTC. Protein: CASSISRGPDGYTF.

This chain uses TRBV19 with TRBJ2-5; D perhaps matches TRBD2 (5 bases). V dropped 2 bases and J dropped 0 bases, with 16 bases sitting between them. The CDR3 is 17 residues long. The V gene's germline CDR1 is LNHDA and CDR2 SQIVND (reference sequence). This chain's CDR3 is CASSITPFGGYQETQYF. CDR3 nucleotides: TGTGCCAGTAGTATAACCCCCTTTGGAGGCTACCAAGAGACCCAGTACTTC.

The V and J genes are TRBV11-2 and TRBJ2-1; D gene unclear. V shed 5 bases and J shed 5 bases, with 16 bases lying between them. CDR1 SGHAT and CDR2 FQNNGV come from the germline V gene. CDR3 length: 15 amino acids. CDR3 nucleotides: TGTGCCAGCAGCCCCCACGCAGCGCCTCACAATGAGCAGTTCTTC. Its translation is CASSPHAAPHNEQFF.

The chain is built from TRBV6-1 and TRBJ1-5; D unclear. The CDR3 extends over 14 amino acids. V lost 9 bases and J 2 bases, leaving 14 bases between the germline ends. CDR1 and CDR2 from the germline V gene are MNHNS and SASEGT. CDR3 protein: CASTRHSGNQPQHF. The DNA of the CDR3 is TGTGCCAGTACTAGACACAGTGGCAATCAGCCCCAGCATTTT.

This clone was seen only once. The chain uses TRBV6-6 and TRBJ2-7; maybe TRBD1 (6 bases). V was clipped by 2 bases and J by 2 bases, with 10 bases between them. This CDR3 is 14 amino acids long. Germline CDR1 and CDR2: MNHNY and SVGAGI (reference sequence). The CDR3 sequence: CASSYATGTYEQYF. The CDR3 DNA sequence: TGTGCCAGCAGTTACGCGACAGGCACCTACGAGCAGTACTTC.

CDR3: CASSLVQGWPEAFF. The CDR3 coding sequence is TGTGCCAGCAGCTTAGTTCAGGGGTGGCCTGAAGCTTTCTTT. This rearrangement joins TRBV11-2 to TRBJ1-1, with TRBD1 as a possible D gene (6 bases). CDR3 length: 14 amino acids. Germline CDR1 is SGHAT and CDR2 is FQNNGV. With 1 base removed from V and 6 bases from J, the gap between germline ends came to 12 bases.

The chain has TRBV15 and TRBJ2-4, with TRBD2 identical over 10 bases. Germline values: CDR1 LNHNV, CDR2 YYDKDF (reference sequence). The CDR3 consists of 16 residues. Unmatched junction bases numbered 6, after V lost 1 base and J lost 6 bases. The CDR3 DNA is TGTGCCACCAGCAGAGCGAGCGGGAGGGCCCGAAACATTCAGTACTTC. The encoded protein is CATSRASGRARNIQYF. The full variable domain, in which reference TRBV15 and TRBJ2-4 provide the parts outside the CDR3, is DAMVIQNPRYQVTQFGKPVTLSCSQTLNHNVMYWYQQKSSQAPKLLFHYYDKDFNNEADTPDNFQSRRPNTSFCFLDIRSPGLGDTAMYLCATSRASGRARNIQYFGAGTRLSVL.